The source of this T cell receptor beta chain is a study of T-cell reconstitution after alpha-beta-depleted transplantation in children. Whole-study findings and limits: After transplant, high TCRbeta diversity at day 60 in some patients arose from surviving recipient T cells and thymic progenitors. T-cell counts and diversity at one year following transplant were attributed mainly to newly produced T cells. Several hundred expanded graft clones reportedly were the source of alpha-beta T cells about two months after transplant.

Remarks on this clonotype: What it binds is not known.

During its preparation, the TCRbeta library received unique molecular identifiers. MiXCR was run by TCRdb on the PCR reads, yielding one entry per CDR3 protein. The sample holds about a million distinct CDR3 sequences, roughly 29% seen once. This sequence was found in a boy in the first two years of life who had a stem cell transplant for SCID, so the T cells may come from the graft donor. Sequenced here: PBMCs, mostly from graft donor cells, sampled 360 days after TCRalphabeta/CD19-depleted stem cell transplant.

The CDR3 DNA follows: TGCAGTGCCCCAGACGGGGTATCGCTTGAAGCTTTCTTT. It yields the protein CSAPDGVSLEAFF. The chain joins TRBV20-1 to TRBJ1-1; no firm D call. Germline CDR1 reads DFQATT; CDR2 reads SNEGSKA (reference sequence). This CDR3 has 13 residues. V lost 6 bases, J lost 7 bases, and 18 bases lay in between.